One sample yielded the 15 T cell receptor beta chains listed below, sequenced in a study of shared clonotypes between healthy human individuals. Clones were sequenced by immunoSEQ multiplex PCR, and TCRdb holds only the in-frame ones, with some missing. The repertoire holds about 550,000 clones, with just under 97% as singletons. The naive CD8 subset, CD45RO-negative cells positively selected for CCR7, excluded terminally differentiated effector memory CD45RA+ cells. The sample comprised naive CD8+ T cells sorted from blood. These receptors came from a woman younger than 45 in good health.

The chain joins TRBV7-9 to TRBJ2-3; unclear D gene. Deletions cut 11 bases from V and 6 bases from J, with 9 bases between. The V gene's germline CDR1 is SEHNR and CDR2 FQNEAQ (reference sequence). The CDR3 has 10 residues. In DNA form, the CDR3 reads TGTGCCTCAAGCGTGGATACGCAGTATTTT. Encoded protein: CASSVDTQYF.

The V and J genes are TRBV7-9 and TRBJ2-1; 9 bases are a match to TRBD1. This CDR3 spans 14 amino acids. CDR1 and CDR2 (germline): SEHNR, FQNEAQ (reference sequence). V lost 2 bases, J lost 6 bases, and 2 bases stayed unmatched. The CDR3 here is CASSLLDRGNEQFF. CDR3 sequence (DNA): TGTGCCAGCAGCTTATTGGACAGGGGCAATGAGCAGTTCTTC.

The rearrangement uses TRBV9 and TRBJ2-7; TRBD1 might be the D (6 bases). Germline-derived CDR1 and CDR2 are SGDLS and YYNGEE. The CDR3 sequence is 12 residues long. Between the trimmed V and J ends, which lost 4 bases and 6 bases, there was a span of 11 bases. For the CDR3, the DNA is TGTGCCAGCAGCACCACAGGGCGCGAGCAGTACTTC. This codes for CASSTTGREQYF.

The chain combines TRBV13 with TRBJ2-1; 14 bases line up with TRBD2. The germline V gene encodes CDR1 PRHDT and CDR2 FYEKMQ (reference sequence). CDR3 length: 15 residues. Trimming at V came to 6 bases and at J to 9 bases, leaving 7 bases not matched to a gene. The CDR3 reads CASRVGTSGRGEQFF. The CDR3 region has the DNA TGTGCCAGCAGAGTAGGGACTAGCGGGAGAGGTGAGCAGTTCTTC.

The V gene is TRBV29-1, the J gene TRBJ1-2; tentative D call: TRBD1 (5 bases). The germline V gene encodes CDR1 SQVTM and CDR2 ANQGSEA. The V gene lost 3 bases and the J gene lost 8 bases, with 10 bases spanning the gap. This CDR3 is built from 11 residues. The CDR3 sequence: CSVEGRGGYTF. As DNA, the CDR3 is TGCAGCGTTGAGGGGCGGGGCGGCTACACCTTC.

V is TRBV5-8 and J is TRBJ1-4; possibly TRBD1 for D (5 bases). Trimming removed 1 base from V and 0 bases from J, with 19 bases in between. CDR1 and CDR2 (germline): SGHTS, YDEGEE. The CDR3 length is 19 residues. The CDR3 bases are TGTGCCAGCAGCTTGAGTATCATAGTAGGGGACTCAACTAATGAAAAACTGTTTTTT. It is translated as CASSLSIIVGDSTNEKLFF.

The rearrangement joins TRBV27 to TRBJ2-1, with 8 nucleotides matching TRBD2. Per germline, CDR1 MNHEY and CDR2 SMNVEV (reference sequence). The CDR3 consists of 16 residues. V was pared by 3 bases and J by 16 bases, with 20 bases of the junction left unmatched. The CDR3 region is CASSLARTVTASGSFF. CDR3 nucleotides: TGTGCCAGCAGTTTGGCTCGGACGGTTACAGCTAGCGGGTCCTTCTTC.

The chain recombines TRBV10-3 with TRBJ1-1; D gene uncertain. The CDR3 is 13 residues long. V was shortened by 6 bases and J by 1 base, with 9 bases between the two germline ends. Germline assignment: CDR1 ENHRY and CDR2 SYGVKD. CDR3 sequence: CAISGPTNTEAFF. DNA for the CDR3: TGTGCCATCAGCGGACCGACGAACACTGAAGCTTTCTTT.

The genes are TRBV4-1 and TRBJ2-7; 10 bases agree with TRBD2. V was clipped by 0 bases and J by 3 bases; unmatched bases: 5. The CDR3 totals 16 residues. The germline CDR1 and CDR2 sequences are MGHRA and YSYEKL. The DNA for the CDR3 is TGCGCCAGCAGCCAAGATCGCGCTAGCGGGAGCTACGAGCAGTACTTC. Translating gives CASSQDRASGSYEQYF.

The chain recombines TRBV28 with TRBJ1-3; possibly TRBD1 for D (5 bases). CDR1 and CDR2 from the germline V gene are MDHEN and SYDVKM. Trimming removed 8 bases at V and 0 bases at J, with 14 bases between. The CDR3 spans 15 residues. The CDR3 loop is CASGSPGDSGNTIYF. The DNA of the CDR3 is TGTGCCAGCGGGTCCCCGGGGGACTCTGGAAACACCATATATTTT.

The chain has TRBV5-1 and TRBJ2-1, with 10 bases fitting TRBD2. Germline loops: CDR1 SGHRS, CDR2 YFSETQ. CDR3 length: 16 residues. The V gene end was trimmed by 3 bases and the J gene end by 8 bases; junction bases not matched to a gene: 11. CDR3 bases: TGCGCCAGCAGCTACCATCAGCGGGAGGGAGGCGATGAGCAGTTCTTC. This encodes CASSYHQREGGDEQFF.

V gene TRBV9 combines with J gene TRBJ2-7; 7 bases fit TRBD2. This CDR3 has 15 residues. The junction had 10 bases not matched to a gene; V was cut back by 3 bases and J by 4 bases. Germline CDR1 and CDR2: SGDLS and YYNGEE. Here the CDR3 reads CASSALAQESYEQYF. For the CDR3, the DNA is TGTGCCAGCAGCGCACTAGCGCAGGAGAGTTACGAGCAGTACTTC.

In DNA, the CDR3 is TGTGCCAGCAGTCCAGGGGGGCCCTATGGCTACACCTTC. Translating gives CASSPGGPYGYTF. This chain joins TRBV27 and TRBJ1-2; 7 nucleotides match TRBD1. Trimming took 5 bases from V and 4 from J; bases not matched to a gene: 4. In germline, CDR1 is MNHEY, CDR2 SMNVEV (reference sequence). CDR3 length: 13 residues.

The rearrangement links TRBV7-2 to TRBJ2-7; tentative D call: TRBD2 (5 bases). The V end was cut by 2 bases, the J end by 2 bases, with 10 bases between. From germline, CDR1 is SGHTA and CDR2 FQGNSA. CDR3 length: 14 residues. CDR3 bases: TGTGCCAGCAGCTTACCGGGTAGCGCCTACGAGCAGTACTTC. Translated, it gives CASSLPGSAYEQYF. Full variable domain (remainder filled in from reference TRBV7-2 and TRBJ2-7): GAGVSQSPSNKVTEKGKDVELRCDPISGHTALYWYRQSLGQGLEFLIYFQGNSAPDKSGLPSDRFSAERTGGSVSTLTIQRTQQEDSAVYLCASSLPGSAYEQYFGPGTRLTVT.

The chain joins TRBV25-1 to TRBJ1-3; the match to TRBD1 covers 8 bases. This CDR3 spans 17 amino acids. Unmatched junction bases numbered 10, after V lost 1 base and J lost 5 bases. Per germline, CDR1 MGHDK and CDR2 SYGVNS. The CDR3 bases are TGTGCCAGCAGTGAATCCCACTTTCGGACAGGGAGAAACACCATATATTTT. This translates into CASSESHFRTGRNTIYF.